The clone carrying this T cell receptor beta chain was detected a few times. The target antigen is unknown. Time point noted: week 23, last vaccination. The study gave 300 ug of mutant IDH1 20-mer peptide per vaccine dose, with topical imiquimod. The data originate from a study of a mutant IDH1 vaccine in newly diagnosed glioma. Study in general: Earlier treatment was radiotherapy, temozolomide, or both, with most getting both.

Looked up from germline, CDR1 is SGHDT and CDR2 is YYEEEE. The CDR3 length is 15 residues. Trimming removed 1 base from V and 4 bases from J, with 14 bases in between. The table came from immunoSEQ multiplex PCR; TCRdb's copy has only in-frame clones and leaves some out. There are about 60,000 clones in the sample; 84% occur only once, and about an eighth lies in the top ten. The chain recombines TRBV5-6 with TRBJ1-1; D may be TRBD1 (5 bases). This sample comprised PBMCs, obtained from a glioma patient whose treatment included an IDH1 peptide vaccine. The sequence derives from a man aged 18-30 years with glioma. CDR3 sequence reads: CASSLMWGSATEAFF. The CDR3 bases are TGTGCCAGCAGCTTGATGTGGGGGTCGGCCACTGAAGCTTTCTTT. The entire variable domain, with the rest obtained from reference TRBV5-6 and TRBJ1-1, is as follows: DAGVTQSPTHLIKTRGQQVTLRCSPKSGHDTVSWYQQALGQGPQFIFQYYEEEERQRGNFPDRFSGHQFPNYSSELNVNALLLGDSALYLCASSLMWGSATEAFFGQGTRLTVV.